This T cell receptor beta chain was retrieved from a study of shared clonotypes between healthy human individuals. The CDR3 extends over 15 amino acids. Trimming removed 1 base from V and 4 bases from J, with 13 bases in between. CDR1 is LNHNV and CDR2 is YYDKDF in the germline V gene (reference sequence). Genomic DNA of each subset was evenly split across several immunoSEQ plates. Measured with immunoSEQ multiplex PCR; TCRdb has only the in-frame clones, and not every one. The table records fewer than 600,000 clones, 70% to 80% of them present only once. None of the donors, who were healthy HIV-negative adults, had recently had acute infections or vaccinations.

The receptor's source is a woman aged 40 to 49 in good health. Some clones in this sample may be carry-over from other donors' samples. The chain links TRBV15 to TRBJ1-1, with a possible D match to TRBD1 (5 bases). Sequenced sample: PBMCs. CDR3 protein: CATSRGPGRSTEAFF. In nucleotides, the CDR3 is TGTGCCACCAGCAGAGGGCCGGGACGAAGCACTGAAGCTTTCTTT.